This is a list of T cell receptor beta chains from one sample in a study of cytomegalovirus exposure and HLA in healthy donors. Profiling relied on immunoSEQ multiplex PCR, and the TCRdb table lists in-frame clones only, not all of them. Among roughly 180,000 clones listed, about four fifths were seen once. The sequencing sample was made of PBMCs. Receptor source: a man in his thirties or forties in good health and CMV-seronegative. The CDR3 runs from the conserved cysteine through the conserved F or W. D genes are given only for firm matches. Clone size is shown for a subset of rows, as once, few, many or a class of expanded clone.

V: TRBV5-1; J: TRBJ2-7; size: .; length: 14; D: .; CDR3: CASSLQRQFYEQYF; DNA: TGCGCCAGCAGCTTGCAAAGACAGTTCTACGAGCAGTACTTC
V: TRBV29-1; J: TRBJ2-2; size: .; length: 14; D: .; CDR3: CSVEGGRRAGELFF; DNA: TGCAGCGTTGAAGGGGGGCGCCGCGCCGGGGAGCTGTTTTTT
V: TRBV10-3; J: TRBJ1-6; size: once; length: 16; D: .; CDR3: CAISESGLGRNSPLHF; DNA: TGTGCCATCAGTGAGTCAGGCCTGGGCAGAAATTCACCCCTCCACTTT
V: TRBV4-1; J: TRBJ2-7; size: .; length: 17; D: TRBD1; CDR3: CASSQDHGTELAYEQYF; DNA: TGCGCCAGCAGCCAAGATCACGGGACAGAGCTGGCCTACGAGCAGTACTTC
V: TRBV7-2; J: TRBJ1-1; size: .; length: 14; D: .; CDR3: CASSLVQGNTEAFF; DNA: TGTGCCAGCAGCTTAGTTCAGGGAAACACTGAAGCTTTCTTT
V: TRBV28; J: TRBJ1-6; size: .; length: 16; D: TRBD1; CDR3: CASSSDRGRDNSPLHF; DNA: TGTGCCAGCAGTTCAGACAGGGGGAGAGATAATTCACCCCTCCACTTT
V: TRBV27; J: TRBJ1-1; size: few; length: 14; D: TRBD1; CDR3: CASSKQGMNTEAFF; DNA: TGTGCCAGCAGTAAACAGGGGATGAACACTGAAGCTTTCTTT
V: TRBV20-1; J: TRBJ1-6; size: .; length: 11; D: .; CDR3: CSASRGESLHF; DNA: TGCAGTGCTAGCCGGGGAGAGTCCCTCCACTTT
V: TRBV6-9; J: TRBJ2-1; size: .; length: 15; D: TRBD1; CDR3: CASSWDRDSYNEQFF; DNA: TGTGCCAGCAGTTGGGACAGGGACTCCTACAATGAGCAGTTCTTC
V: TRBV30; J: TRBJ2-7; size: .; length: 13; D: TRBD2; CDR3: CALGLASSYEQYF; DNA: TGTGCCCTGGGACTAGCGTCCTCCTACGAGCAGTACTTC
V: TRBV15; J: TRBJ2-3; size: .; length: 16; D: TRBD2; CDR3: CATSRRTSGRTDTQYF; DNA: TGTGCCACCAGCAGACGGACTAGCGGGAGGACAGATACGCAGTATTTT
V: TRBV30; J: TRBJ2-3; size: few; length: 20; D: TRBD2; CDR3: CAWSGAASGGPEYSTDTQYF; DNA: TGTGCCTGGAGTGGGGCGGCTAGCGGAGGCCCGGAGTATAGCACAGATACGCAGTATTTT
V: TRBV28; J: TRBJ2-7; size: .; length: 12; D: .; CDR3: CASSLSPREQYF; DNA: TGTGCCAGCAGTTTGTCGCCCCGGGAGCAGTACTTC
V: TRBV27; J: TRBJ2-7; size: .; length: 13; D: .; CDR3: CASRGGSDYEQYF; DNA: TGTGCCAGCCGAGGGGGATCGGACTACGAGCAGTACTTC
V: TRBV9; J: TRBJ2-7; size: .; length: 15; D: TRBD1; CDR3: CASSVADRGSYEQYF; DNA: TGTGCCAGCAGCGTAGCGGACAGGGGCTCCTACGAGCAGTACTTC
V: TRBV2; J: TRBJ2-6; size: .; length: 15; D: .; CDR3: CASCRALPGANVLTF; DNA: TGTGCCAGTTGCAGGGCACTTCCTGGGGCCAACGTCCTGACTTTC
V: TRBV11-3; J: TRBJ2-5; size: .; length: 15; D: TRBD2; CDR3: CASTSGRGIMETQYF; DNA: TGTGCCAGCACCAGCGGGAGGGGGATTATGGAGACCCAGTACTTC
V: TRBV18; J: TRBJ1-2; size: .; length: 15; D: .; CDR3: CASSPQGLPNYGYTF; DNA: TGTGCCAGCTCACCTCAGGGCTTACCTAACTATGGCTACACCTTC
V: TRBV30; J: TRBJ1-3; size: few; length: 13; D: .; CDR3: CAWSAGSGNTIYF; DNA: TGTGCCTGGAGTGCGGGGTCTGGAAACACCATATATTTT
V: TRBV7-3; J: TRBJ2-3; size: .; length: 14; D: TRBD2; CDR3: CASSPEGGPVGQYF; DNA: TGTGCCAGCAGCCCAGAGGGAGGGCCCGTTGGGCAGTATTTT
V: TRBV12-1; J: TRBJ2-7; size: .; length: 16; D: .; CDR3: CASSPKREGRSYEQYF; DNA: TGTGCCAGCAGCCCAAAGCGGGAGGGCCGGAGTTACGAGCAGTACTTC
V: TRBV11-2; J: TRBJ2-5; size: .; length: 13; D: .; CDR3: CASSPVSGETQYF; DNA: TGTGCCAGCAGCCCGGTCTCGGGAGAGACCCAGTACTTC
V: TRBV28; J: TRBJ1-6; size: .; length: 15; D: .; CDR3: CASSKRQTLGSPLHF; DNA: TGTGCCAGCAGCAAAAGACAGACCCTCGGTTCACCCCTCCACTTT
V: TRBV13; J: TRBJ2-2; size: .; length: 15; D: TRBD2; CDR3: CASSMPGLATGELFF; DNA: TGTGCCAGCAGCATGCCGGGACTAGCCACCGGGGAGCTGTTTTTT
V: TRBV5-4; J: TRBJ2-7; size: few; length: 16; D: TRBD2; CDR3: CASSLAVSGGPYEQYF; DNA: TGTGCCAGCAGCTTGGCTGTCTCGGGAGGACCCTACGAGCAGTACTTC
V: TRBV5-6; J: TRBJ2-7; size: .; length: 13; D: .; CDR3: CASSSEGTYEQYF; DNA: TGTGCCAGCAGCTCGGAGGGAACCTACGAGCAGTACTTC
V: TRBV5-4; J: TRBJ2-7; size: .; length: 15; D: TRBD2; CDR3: CASSLWAGGAHEQYF; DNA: TGTGCCAGCAGCTTGTGGGCGGGGGGGGCCCACGAGCAGTACTTC
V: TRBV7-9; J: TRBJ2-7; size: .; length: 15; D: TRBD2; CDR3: CASSLTSGRGYEQYF; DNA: TGTGCCAGCAGCCTAACTAGCGGGAGGGGCTACGAGCAGTACTTC
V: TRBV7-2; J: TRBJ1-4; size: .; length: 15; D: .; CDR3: CASKPNSGANEKLFF; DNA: TGTGCCAGCAAACCAAACTCGGGAGCTAATGAAAAACTGTTTTTT
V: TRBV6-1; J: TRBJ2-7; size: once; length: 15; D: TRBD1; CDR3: CASSEWTGPSSEQYF; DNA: TGTGCCAGCAGTGAATGGACAGGGCCTTCTAGCGAGCAGTACTTC
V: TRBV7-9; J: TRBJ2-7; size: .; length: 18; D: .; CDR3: CASSSHPRVAAGTYEQYF; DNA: TGTGCCAGCAGCTCCCACCCCCGGGTAGCGGCTGGGACCTACGAGCAGTACTTC
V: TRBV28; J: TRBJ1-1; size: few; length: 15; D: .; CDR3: CASSFSGQLNTEAFF; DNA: TGTGCCAGCAGTTTCTCTGGGCAGCTGAACACTGAAGCTTTCTTT
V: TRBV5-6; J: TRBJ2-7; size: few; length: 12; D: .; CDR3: CASSLGTYEQYF; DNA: TGTGCCAGCAGCTTGGGTACCTACGAGCAGTACTTC
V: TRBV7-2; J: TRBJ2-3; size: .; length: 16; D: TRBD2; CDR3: CASSGLPSGAGDTQYF; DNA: TGTGCCAGCAGCGGACTGCCTAGCGGGGCAGGAGATACGCAGTATTTT
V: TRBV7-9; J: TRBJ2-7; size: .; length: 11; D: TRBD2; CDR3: CSSGDSGEQYF; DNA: TGTTCCAGCGGGGACTCGGGCGAGCAGTACTTC
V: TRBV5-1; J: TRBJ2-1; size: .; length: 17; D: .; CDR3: CASSLAETWSSYNEQLF; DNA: TGCGCCAGCAGCTTGGCGGAAACTTGGAGCTCCTACAATGAGCAGCTCTTC
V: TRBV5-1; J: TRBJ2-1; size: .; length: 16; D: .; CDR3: CASSDGSAHGNNEQFF; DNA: TGCGCCAGCAGCGACGGGAGCGCCCACGGGAACAATGAGCAGTTCTTC
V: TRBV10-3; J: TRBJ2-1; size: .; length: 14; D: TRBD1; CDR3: CAISGQGQDNEQFF; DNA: TGTGCCATCAGCGGACAGGGGCAAGACAATGAGCAGTTCTTC
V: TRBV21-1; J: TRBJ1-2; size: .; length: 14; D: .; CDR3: CARFPLGDNYGYTF; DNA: TGTGCCAGATTTCCCCTTGGAGATAACTATGGCTACACCTTC
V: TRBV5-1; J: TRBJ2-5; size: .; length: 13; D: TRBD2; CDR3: CASSGGGQETQYF; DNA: TGCGCCAGCAGCGGGGGGGGTCAAGAGACCCAGTACTTC
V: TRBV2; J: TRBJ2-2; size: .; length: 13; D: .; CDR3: CALGAANTGELFF; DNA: TGTGCCCTAGGGGCCGCGAACACCGGGGAGCTGTTTTTT
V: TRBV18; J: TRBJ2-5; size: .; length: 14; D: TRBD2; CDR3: CASSPRRTSETQYF; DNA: TGTGCCAGCTCACCACGAAGGACTAGCGAGACCCAGTACTTC
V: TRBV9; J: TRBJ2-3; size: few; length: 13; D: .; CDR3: CASSVSGTDTQYF; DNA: TGTGCCAGCAGCGTGTCAGGGACAGATACGCAGTATTTT
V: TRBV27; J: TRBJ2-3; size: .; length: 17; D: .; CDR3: CASSLFAGSDGTDTQYF; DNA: TGTGCCAGCAGTTTATTCGCCGGGAGCGACGGCACAGATACGCAGTATTTT
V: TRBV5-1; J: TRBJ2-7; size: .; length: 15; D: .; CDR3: CASSLAEGGQYEQYF; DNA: TGCGCCAGCAGCTTGGCCGAAGGCGGTCAGTACGAGCAGTACTTC
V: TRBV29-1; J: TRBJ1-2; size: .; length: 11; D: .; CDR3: CSVPLSYGYTF; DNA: TGCAGCGTTCCCTTATCCTATGGCTACACCTTC
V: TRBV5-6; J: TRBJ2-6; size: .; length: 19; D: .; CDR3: CASSSITDRPSRGANVLTF; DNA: TGTGCCAGCAGCTCCATAACGGACAGACCTTCACGGGGGGCCAACGTCCTGACTTTC
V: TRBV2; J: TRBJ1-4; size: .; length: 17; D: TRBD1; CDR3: CASSFTEGQSSYEKLFF; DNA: TGTGCCAGCAGCTTCACGGAGGGACAGAGTAGCTATGAAAAACTGTTTTTT
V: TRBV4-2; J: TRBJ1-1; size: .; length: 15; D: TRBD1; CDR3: CASSQAGTGNTEAFF; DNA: TGTGCCAGCAGCCAAGCCGGGACAGGGAACACTGAAGCTTTCTTT
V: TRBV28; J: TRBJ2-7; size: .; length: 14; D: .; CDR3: CASSIAGATYEQYF; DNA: TGTGCCAGCAGCATTGCGGGGGCTACCTACGAGCAGTACTTC
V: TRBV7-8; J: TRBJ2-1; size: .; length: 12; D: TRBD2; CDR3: CASSLDRTRQFF; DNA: TGTGCCAGCAGCTTAGACCGGACTAGACAGTTCTTC
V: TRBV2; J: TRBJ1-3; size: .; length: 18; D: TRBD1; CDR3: CASSPTGLRGISGNTIYF; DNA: TGTGCCAGCAGTCCGACAGGGCTTAGGGGTATCTCTGGAAACACCATATATTTT
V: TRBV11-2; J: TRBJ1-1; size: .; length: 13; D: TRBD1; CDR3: CASRRTGGTEAFF; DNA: TGTGCCAGCAGAAGAACAGGGGGCACTGAAGCTTTCTTT
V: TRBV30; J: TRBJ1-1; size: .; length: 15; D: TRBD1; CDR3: CAWKGQGFRSTEAFF; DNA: TGTGCCTGGAAGGGACAGGGGTTTCGAAGCACTGAAGCTTTCTTT